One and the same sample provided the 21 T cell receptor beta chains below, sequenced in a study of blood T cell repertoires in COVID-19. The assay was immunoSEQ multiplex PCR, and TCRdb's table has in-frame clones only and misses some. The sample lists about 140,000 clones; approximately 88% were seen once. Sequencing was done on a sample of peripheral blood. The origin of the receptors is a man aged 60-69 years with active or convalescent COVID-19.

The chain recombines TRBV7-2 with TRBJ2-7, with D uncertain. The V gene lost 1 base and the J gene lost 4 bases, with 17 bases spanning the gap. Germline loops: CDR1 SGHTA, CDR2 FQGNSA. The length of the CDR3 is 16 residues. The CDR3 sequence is CASSLDGSASRYEQYF. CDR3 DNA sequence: TGTGCCAGCAGCTTAGATGGAAGCGCCTCACGGTACGAGCAGTACTTC.

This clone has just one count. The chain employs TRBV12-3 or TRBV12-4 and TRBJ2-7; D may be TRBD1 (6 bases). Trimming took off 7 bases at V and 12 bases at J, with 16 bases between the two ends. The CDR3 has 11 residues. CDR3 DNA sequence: TGTGCCAGCACCTCCGGGACACGTCTGTACTTC. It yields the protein CASTSGTRLYF.

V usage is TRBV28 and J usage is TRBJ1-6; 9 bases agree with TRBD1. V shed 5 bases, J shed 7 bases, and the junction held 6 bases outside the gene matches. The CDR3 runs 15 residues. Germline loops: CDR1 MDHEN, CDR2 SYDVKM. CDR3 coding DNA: TGTGCCAGCAGTACAGGGACAGGGAACAATTCACCCCTCCACTTT. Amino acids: CASSTGTGNNSPLHF.

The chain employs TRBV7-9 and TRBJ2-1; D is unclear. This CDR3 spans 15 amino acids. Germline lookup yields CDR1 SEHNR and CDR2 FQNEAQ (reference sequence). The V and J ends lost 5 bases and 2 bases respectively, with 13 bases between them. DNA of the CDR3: TGTGCCAGCAGCCGTTCTCGCGTTACCTACAATGAGCAGTTCTTC. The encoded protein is CASSRSRVTYNEQFF.

CDR3 nucleotides: TGTGCCAGCAGCAGGGGCTACAATGAGCAGTTCTTC. Its protein is CASSRGYNEQFF. The V call is TRBV25-1, the J call TRBJ2-1; possibly TRBD1 for D (6 bases). V shed 6 bases and J shed 3 bases, with 6 bases lying between them. CDR1 and CDR2 from the germline V gene are MGHDK and SYGVNS. This CDR3 contains 12 residues.

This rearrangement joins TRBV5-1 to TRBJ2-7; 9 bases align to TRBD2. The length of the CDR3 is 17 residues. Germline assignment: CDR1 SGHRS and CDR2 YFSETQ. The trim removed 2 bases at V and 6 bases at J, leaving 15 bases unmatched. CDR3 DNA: TGCGCCAGCAGCTTTTCCGCGGGCGCGGGAGGGCCGGGCGAGCAGTACTTC. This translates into CASSFSAGAGGPGEQYF.

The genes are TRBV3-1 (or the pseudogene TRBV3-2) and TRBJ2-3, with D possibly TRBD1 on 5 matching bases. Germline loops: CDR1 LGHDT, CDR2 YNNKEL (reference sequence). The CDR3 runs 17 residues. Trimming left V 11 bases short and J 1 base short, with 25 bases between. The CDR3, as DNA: TGTGCCTCCAGTAAAGGGGAAGGGGCGCGAGGCACAGATACGCAGTATTTT. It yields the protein CASSKGEGARGTDTQYF.

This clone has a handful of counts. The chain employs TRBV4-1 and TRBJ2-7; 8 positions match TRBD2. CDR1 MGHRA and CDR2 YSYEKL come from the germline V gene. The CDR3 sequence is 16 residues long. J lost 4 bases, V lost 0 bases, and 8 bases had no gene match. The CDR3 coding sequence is TGCGCCAGCAGCCAAGAAACGTCTAGCGGGTTATACGAGCAGTACTTC. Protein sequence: CASSQETSSGLYEQYF.

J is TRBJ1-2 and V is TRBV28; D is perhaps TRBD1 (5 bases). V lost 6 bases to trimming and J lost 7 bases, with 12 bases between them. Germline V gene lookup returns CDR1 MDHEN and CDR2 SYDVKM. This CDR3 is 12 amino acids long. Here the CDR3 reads CASRTGDIGYTF. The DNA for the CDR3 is TGTGCCAGCAGAACAGGTGATATTGGCTACACCTTC.

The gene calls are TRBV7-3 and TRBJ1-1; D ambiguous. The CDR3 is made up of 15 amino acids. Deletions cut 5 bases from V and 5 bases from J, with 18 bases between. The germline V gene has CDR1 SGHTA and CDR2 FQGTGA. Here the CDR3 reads CASSQEGGRTTEAFF. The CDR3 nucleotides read TGTGCCAGCAGCCAAGAGGGCGGGAGAACAACTGAAGCTTTCTTT.

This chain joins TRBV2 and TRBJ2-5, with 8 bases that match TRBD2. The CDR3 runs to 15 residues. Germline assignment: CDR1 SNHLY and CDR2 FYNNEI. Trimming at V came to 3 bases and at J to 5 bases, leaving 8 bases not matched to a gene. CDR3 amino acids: CASSDTSGPRETQYF. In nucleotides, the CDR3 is TGTGCCAGCAGTGATACTAGCGGCCCACGGGAGACCCAGTACTTC.

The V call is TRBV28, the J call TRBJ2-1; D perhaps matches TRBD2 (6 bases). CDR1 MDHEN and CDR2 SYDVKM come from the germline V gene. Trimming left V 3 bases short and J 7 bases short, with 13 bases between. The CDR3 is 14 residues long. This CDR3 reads CASSLEGTRNEQFF. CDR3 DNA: TGTGCCAGCAGTTTGGAGGGGACGAGGAATGAGCAGTTCTTC.

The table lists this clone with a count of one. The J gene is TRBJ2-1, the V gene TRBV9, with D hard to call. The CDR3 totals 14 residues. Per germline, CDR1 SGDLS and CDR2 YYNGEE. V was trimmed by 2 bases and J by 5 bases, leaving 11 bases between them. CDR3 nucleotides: TGTGCCAGCAGCGTTCCTCTTTCAGACAATGAGCAGTTCTTC. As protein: CASSVPLSDNEQFF. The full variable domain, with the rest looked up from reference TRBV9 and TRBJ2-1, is DSGVTQTPKHLITATGQRVTLRCSPRSGDLSVYWYQQSLDQGLQFLIQYYNGEERAKGNILERFSAQQFPDLHSELNLSSLELGDSALYFCASSVPLSDNEQFFGPGTRLTVL.

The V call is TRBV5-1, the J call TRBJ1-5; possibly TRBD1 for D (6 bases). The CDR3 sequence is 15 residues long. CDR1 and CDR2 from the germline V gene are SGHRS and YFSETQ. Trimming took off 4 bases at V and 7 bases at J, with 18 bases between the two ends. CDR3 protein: CASSRDIRPGQPQHF. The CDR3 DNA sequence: TGCGCCAGCAGCCGGGACATTCGACCAGGGCAGCCCCAGCATTTT.

The CDR3 sequence is CASSWSGNEKLFF. The CDR3 nucleotides read TGTGCCAGCAGTTGGTCGGGTAATGAAAAACTGTTTTTT. V is TRBV6-6 and J is TRBJ1-4; no clear D gene. CDR1 is MNHNY, CDR2 SVGAGI, per germline (reference sequence). The CDR3 length is 13 residues. V dropped 4 bases and J dropped 4 bases, with 7 bases sitting between them.

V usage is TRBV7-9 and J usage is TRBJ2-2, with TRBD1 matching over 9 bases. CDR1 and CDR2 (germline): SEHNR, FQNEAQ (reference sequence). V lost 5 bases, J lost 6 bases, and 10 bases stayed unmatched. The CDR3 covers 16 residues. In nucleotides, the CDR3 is TGTGCCAGCAGCACGGGACAGGGCTTTTTTGCCGGGGAGCTGTTTTTT. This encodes CASSTGQGFFAGELFF.

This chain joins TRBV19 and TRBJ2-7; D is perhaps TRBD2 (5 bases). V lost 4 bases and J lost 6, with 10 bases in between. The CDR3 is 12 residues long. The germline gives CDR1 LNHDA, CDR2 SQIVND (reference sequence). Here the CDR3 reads CASSRSRAEQYF. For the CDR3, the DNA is TGTGCCAGTAGTAGGTCGCGGGCCGAGCAGTACTTC.

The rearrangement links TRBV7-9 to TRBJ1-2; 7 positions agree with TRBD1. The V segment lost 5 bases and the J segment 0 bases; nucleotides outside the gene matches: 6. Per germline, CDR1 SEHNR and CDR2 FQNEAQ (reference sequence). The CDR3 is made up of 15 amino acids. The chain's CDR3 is CASSRTGATNYGYTF. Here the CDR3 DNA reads TGTGCCAGCAGCCGAACAGGGGCCACTAACTATGGCTACACCTTC.

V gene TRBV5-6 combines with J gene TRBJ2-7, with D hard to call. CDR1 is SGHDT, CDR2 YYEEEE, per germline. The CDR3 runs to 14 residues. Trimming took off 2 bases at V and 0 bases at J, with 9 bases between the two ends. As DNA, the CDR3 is TGTGCCAGCAGCTTTCTCTGGAGCTCCTACGAGCAGTACTTC. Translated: CASSFLWSSYEQYF.

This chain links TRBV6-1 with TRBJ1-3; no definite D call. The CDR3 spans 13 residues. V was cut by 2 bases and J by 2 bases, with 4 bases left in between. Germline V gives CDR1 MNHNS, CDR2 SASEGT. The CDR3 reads CASSEQTGNTIYF. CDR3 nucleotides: TGTGCCAGCAGTGAACAGACTGGAAACACCATATATTTT.

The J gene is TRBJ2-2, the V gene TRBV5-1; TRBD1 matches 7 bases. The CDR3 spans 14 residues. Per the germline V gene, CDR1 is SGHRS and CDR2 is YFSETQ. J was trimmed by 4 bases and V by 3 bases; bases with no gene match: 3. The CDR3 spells CASSWGQSTGELFF. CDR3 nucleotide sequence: TGCGCCAGCAGCTGGGGACAGAGCACCGGGGAGCTGTTTTTT. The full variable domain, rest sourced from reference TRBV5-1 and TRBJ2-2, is KAGVTQTPRYLIKTRGQQVTLSCSPISGHRSVSWYQQTPGQGLQFLFEYFSETQRNKGNFPGRFSGRQFSNSRSEMNVSTLELGDSALYLCASSWGQSTGELFFGEGSRLTVL.